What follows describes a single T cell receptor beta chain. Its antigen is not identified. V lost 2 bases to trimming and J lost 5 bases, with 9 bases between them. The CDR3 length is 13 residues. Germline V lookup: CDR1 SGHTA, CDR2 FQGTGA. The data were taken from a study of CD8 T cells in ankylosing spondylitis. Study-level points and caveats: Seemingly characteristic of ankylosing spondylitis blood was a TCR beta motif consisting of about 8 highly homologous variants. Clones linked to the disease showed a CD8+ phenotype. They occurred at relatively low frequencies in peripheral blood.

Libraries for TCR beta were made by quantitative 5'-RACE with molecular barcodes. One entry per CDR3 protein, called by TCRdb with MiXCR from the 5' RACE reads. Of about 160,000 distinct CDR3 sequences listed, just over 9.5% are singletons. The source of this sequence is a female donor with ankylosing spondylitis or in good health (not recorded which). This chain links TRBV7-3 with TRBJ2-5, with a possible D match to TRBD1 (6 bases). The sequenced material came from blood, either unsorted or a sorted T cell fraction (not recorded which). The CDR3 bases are TGTGCCAGCAGCTTACCAACAGGGGAGACCCAGTACTTC. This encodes CASSLPTGETQYF. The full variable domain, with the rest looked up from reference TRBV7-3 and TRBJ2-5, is GAGVSQTPSNKVTEKGKYVELRCDPISGHTALYWYRQSLGQGPEFLIYFQGTGAADDSGLPNDRFFAVRPEGSVSTLKIQRTERGDSAVYLCASSLPTGETQYFGPGTRLLVL.